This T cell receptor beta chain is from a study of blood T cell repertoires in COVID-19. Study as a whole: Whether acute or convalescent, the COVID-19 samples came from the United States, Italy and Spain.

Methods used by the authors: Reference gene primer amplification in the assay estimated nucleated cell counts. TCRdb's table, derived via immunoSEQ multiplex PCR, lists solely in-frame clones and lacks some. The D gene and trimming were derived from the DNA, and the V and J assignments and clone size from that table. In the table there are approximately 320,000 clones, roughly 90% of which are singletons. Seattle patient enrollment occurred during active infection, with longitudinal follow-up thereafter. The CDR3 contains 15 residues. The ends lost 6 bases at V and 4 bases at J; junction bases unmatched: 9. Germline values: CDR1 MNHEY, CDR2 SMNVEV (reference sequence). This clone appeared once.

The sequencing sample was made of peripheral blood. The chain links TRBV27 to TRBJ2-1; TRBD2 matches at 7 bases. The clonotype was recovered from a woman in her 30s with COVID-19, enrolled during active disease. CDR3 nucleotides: TGTGCCAGCAGCCCCAGCGGGGACCCATACAATGAGCAGTTCTTC. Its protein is CASSPSGDPYNEQFF.